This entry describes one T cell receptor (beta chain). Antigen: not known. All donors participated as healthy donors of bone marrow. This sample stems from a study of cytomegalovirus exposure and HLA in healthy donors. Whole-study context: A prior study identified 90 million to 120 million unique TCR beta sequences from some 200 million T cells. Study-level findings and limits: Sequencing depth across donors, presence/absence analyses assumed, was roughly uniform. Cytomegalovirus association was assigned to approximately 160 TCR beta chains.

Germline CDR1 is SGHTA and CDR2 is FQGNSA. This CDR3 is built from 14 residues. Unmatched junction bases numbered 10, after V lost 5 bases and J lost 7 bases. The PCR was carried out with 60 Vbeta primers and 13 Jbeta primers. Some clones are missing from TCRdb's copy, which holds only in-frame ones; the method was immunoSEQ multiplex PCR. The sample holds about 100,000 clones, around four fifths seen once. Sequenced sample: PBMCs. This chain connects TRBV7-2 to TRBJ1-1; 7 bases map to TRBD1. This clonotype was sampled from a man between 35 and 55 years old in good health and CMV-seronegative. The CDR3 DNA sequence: TGTGCCAGCAGCCCTTGGACAGGAGGGGGTGAAGCTTTCTTT. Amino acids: CASSPWTGGGEAFF.